The 18 T cell receptor beta chains given below trace back to one sample, sequenced in a study of cytomegalovirus exposure and HLA in healthy donors (TCRdb year 2017). Receptor amplification or capture employed the immunoSEQ multiplex PCR assay. For the multiplex PCR, a mixture combining 60 forward primers for TCR Vbeta segments and 13 reverse primers for TCR Jbeta segments was used. This immuneACCESS table, as held by TCRdb, lists in-frame sequences with V and J called but not all clones. Of the missing ones, under half trace to an unresolved V gene in checked studies; the others have no known cause. This sample has roughly 150,000 clones in its table, and roughly 70% of those were observed once. More than 3% of the sample is held by the ten biggest clonotypes. Material: PBMCs. The source is a male donor in good health and CMV-seronegative.

The chain carries TRBV6-5 and TRBJ1-6; D is perhaps TRBD1 (6 bases). The CDR3 has 11 residues. CDR1 and CDR2 (germline): MNHEY, SVGAGI. V shed 5 bases and J shed 14 bases, with 10 bases lying between them. The CDR3, as DNA: TGTGCCAGCAGTACAGGGATAACCCTCCACTTT. Its translation is CASSTGITLHF.

This chain joins TRBV28 and TRBJ2-1, with 14 bases identical to TRBD2. This CDR3 region has 15 residues. Germline assignment: CDR1 MDHEN and CDR2 SYDVKM. V shed 6 bases and J 6 bases; nucleotides not matched to a gene: 4. The CDR3 bases are TGTGCCAGCAGCGCTGGGACTAGCGGGGGCAATGAGCAGTTCTTC. It specifies CASSAGTSGGNEQFF.

The gene calls are TRBV4-3 and TRBJ2-7; 10 bases are shared with TRBD1. This CDR3 spans 14 amino acids. Germline V gene lookup returns CDR1 LGHNA and CDR2 YSLEER. The V segment lost 4 bases and the J segment 1 base; nucleotides outside the gene matches: 1. The CDR3 DNA sequence: TGCGCCAGCAGCCCGGGACAGGGGTCCTACGAGCAGTACTTC. It specifies CASSPGQGSYEQYF.

The chain uses TRBV28 and TRBJ1-3; TRBD1 might be the D (5 bases). The CDR3 extends over 15 amino acids. Germline assignment: CDR1 MDHEN and CDR2 SYDVKM. The V gene lost 1 base and the J gene lost 0 bases, with 7 bases spanning the gap. In DNA form, the CDR3 reads TGTGCCAGCAGTTTATTGGGACTCTCTGGAAACACCATATATTTT. This sequence encodes CASSLLGLSGNTIYF.

This clone was observed a single time. The genes are TRBV10-3 and TRBJ2-1; 15 nucleotides agree with TRBD2. Trimming cost V 10 bases and J 9 bases; bases outside gene matches: 7. This CDR3 spans 14 amino acids. The germline V gene encodes CDR1 ENHRY and CDR2 SYGVKD. This chain's CDR3 is CASLPGLAGGEQFF. For the CDR3, the DNA is TGTGCCAGCCTTCCGGGACTAGCGGGAGGTGAGCAGTTCTTC.

CDR3 region: CASSLMRADAFF. The CDR3 DNA sequence: TGTGCCAGCAGCTTAATGCGGGCAGACGCTTTCTTT. The chain has TRBV7-2 and TRBJ1-1; D not certain. This CDR3 is 12 amino acids long. Germline lookup yields CDR1 SGHTA and CDR2 FQGNSA. Deletions cut 2 bases from V and 11 bases from J, with 12 bases between. The whole variable domain, filled in from reference TRBV7-2 and TRBJ1-1, reads GAGVSQSPSNKVTEKGKDVELRCDPISGHTALYWYRQSLGQGLEFLIYFQGNSAPDKSGLPSDRFSAERTGGSVSTLTIQRTQQEDSAVYLCASSLMRADAFFGQGTRLTVV.

The rearrangement links TRBV7-6 to TRBJ1-2; the match to TRBD1 covers 7 bases. Looked up from germline, CDR1 is SGHVS and CDR2 is FNYEAQ. The CDR3 runs 13 residues. Trimming took 0 bases from V and 7 from J; bases not matched to a gene: 2. The CDR3 nucleotides read TGTGCCAGCAGCTTAGCAGGGGGCAGTGGCTACACCTTC. Translated: CASSLAGGSGYTF.

The chain employs TRBV11-3 and TRBJ2-5; 8 positions agree with TRBD2. CDR3 length equals 16 residues. J gave up 5 bases and V 5 bases, and 13 bases lay outside the gene matches. From germline, CDR1 is SGHNT and CDR2 YENEEA. The CDR3 coding sequence is TGTGCCAGCAGCCCCGGGGGGGGCGGGGCCCGGGAGACCCAGTACTTC. The encoded protein is CASSPGGGGARETQYF.

V and J are TRBV6-5 and TRBJ2-5; 10 bases line up with TRBD1. The DNA end is more similar to TRBJ2-7, so the J call may be wrong. This CDR3 has 15 residues. Germline V CDR1 and CDR2: MNHEY, SVGAGI. The CDR3 region is CASSYSGDRGYEQYF. The CDR3 nucleotides read TGTGCCAGCAGTTACTCTGGGGACAGGGGTTACGAGCAGTACTTC.

This clone has only a few counts. V gene TRBV30 combines with J gene TRBJ1-3; unclear D gene. From germline, CDR1 is GTSNPN and CDR2 SVGIG (reference sequence). V was shortened by 2 bases and J by 2 bases, with 10 bases between the two germline ends. CDR3 length equals 14 residues. Written as DNA, the CDR3 is TGTGCCTGGAGTCAAGGAGTTACTGGAAACACCATATATTTT. This gives the protein CAWSQGVTGNTIYF.

The rearrangement uses TRBV5-6 and TRBJ2-5; 8 bases map to TRBD1. Germline V gene sequence: CDR1 SGHDT, CDR2 YYEEEE. The trim removed 2 bases at V and 5 bases at J, leaving 11 bases unmatched. This CDR3 is 16 amino acids long. The CDR3 DNA is TGTGCCAGCAGCTTTCGAAAAAGGACAGGGATGGAGACCCAGTACTTC. Translated, it gives CASSFRKRTGMETQYF.

Only one count was recorded for this clone. V is TRBV7-2 and J is TRBJ2-3; possible D gene TRBD2, 8 bases. V dropped 6 bases and J dropped 2 bases, with 18 bases sitting between them. The CDR3 is 16 amino acids. Germline values: CDR1 SGHTA, CDR2 FQGNSA. CDR3 residues: CASRRLARGPTDTQYF. In DNA, the CDR3 is TGTGCCAGCAGGAGACTAGCGAGGGGGCCCACAGATACGCAGTATTTT.

This clone was detected only once. The CDR3 is CASSPRTLGGTEAFF. CDR3 in DNA: TGTGCCAGCAGCCCTCGTACCCTCGGCGGCACTGAAGCTTTCTTT. The V call is TRBV9, the J call TRBJ1-1; no definite D call. Germline-derived CDR1 and CDR2 are SGDLS and YYNGEE. The CDR3 sequence is 15 residues long. Deletions cut 4 bases from V and 4 bases from J, with 17 bases between.

This rearrangement joins TRBV7-9 to TRBJ1-4; D is unresolved. V lost 5 bases and J lost 8, with 15 bases in between. Germline lookup yields CDR1 SEHNR and CDR2 FQNEAQ (reference sequence). The CDR3 length is 14 residues. The CDR3 reads CASSPSEGAEKLFF. The CDR3 nucleotides are TGTGCCAGCAGCCCCTCGGAGGGCGCGGAAAAACTGTTTTTT. The complete variable domain, with remaining parts taken from reference TRBV7-9 and TRBJ1-4, reads DTGVSQNPRHKITKRGQNVTFRCDPISEHNRLYWYRQTLGQGPEFLTYFQNEAQLEKSRLLSDRFSAERPKGSFSTLEIQRTEQGDSAMYLCASSPSEGAEKLFFGSGTQLSVL.

This chain connects TRBV6-5 to TRBJ1-3; D is perhaps TRBD1 (5 bases). The germline gives CDR1 MNHEY, CDR2 SVGAGI. The V end was cut by 8 bases, the J end by 0 bases, with 14 bases between. The CDR3 contains 15 residues. This chain's CDR3 is CASAPGDSSGNTIYF. The DNA for the CDR3 is TGTGCCAGCGCCCCCGGAGACAGCTCTGGAAACACCATATATTTT.

The genes are TRBV7-3 and TRBJ1-1; weak D call: TRBD1 (6 bases). CDR1 is SGHTA and CDR2 is FQGTGA in the germline V gene. V was pared by 8 bases and J by 0 bases, with 10 bases between. The CDR3 runs to 13 residues. DNA for the CDR3: TGTGCCAGCGCCGGGGACATGAACACTGAAGCTTTCTTT. This translates into CASAGDMNTEAFF.

The V and J genes are TRBV29-1 and TRBJ2-7; 9 bases are a match to TRBD1. In germline, CDR1 is SQVTM, CDR2 ANQGSEA. Unmatched junction bases numbered 5, after V lost 6 bases and J lost 2 bases. The CDR3 contains 13 residues. The CDR3 is CSVGTGGPYEQYF. CDR3 DNA: TGCAGCGTAGGTACAGGGGGCCCCTACGAGCAGTACTTC.

This clone was seen a handful of times. V and J are TRBV28 and TRBJ1-4, with D maybe TRBD1 (6 bases). Germline assignment: CDR1 MDHEN and CDR2 SYDVKM. The CDR3 is made up of 13 amino acids. V shed 6 bases and J shed 8 bases, with 13 bases lying between them. For the CDR3, the DNA is TGTGCCAGCAGGCCAGGGGCGCGAGAAAAACTGTTTTTT. Amino acid sequence: CASRPGAREKLFF. Variable domain in full (rest from reference TRBV28 and TRBJ1-4): DVKVTQSSRYLVKRTGEKVFLECVQDMDHENMFWYRQDPGLGLRLIYFSYDVKMKEKGDIPEGYSVSREKKERFSLILESASTNQTSMYLCASRPGAREKLFFGSGTQLSVL.